One and the same sample provided the 22 T cell receptor beta chains below, sequenced in a study of T cell repertoires in cytomegalovirus infection. Using its own MiXCR run on the reads, TCRdb lists one record per CDR3 protein. The repertoire consists of 130,000 or so distinct CDR3 sequences, with 5% to 6.5% occurring once and the leading ten covering roughly 18%. The sequenced material came from PBMCs. The receptor source for this set is a human donor in good health (CMV status not recorded). Some clones in this sample may be carry-over from other donors' samples.

This clonotype was seen at least ten times. This chain joins TRBV6-2 or TRBV6-3 and TRBJ2-3; tentatively, D is TRBD2 (7 bases). Germline values: CDR1 MNHEY, CDR2 SVGEGT. CDR3 length: 15 amino acids. Trimming removed 9 bases at V and 2 bases at J, with 18 bases between. In nucleotides, the CDR3 is TGTGCCAGTCTCGGGGGGCCTTCTATCACAGATACGCAGTATTTT. It yields the protein CASLGGPSITDTQYF.

This clonotype was detected many times. This chain uses TRBV7-8 with TRBJ2-3; D is perhaps TRBD1 (6 bases). This CDR3 comprises 14 residues. The germline V and J ends were trimmed by 5 bases and 2 bases, with 11 bases remaining between them. Germline values: CDR1 SGHVS, CDR2 FQNEAQ. CDR3 nucleotides: TGTGCCAGCAGCCAAGGACAGAACACAGATACGCAGTATTTT. Translated: CASSQGQNTDTQYF.

This clonotype was observed many times. CDR3 sequence: CASTRTVGRGNNQPQHF. CDR3 coding DNA: TGTGCCAGCACCCGAACGGTGGGTCGGGGGAACAATCAGCCCCAGCATTTT. The chain uses TRBV28 and TRBJ1-5, with TRBD1 as a possible D gene (5 bases). The V end was cut by 7 bases, the J end by 3 bases, with 22 bases between. The CDR3 consists of 17 residues. Per germline, CDR1 MDHEN and CDR2 SYDVKM. Complete variable domain (other parts from reference TRBV28 and TRBJ1-5): DVKVTQSSRYLVKRTGEKVFLECVQDMDHENMFWYRQDPGLGLRLIYFSYDVKMKEKGDIPEGYSVSREKKERFSLILESASTNQTSMYLCASTRTVGRGNNQPQHFGDGTRLSIL.

This clonotype was detected many times. This chain joins TRBV6-2 or TRBV6-3 and TRBJ1-1; tentative D call: TRBD1 (6 bases). This CDR3 has 13 residues. The germline V gene encodes CDR1 MNHEY and CDR2 SVGEGT. V dropped 5 bases and J dropped 5 bases, with 12 bases sitting between them. The CDR3 region is CASSLQGWTEAFF. DNA for the CDR3: TGTGCCAGCAGTCTACAGGGTTGGACTGAAGCTTTCTTT.

This clonotype turned up a few times. The chain joins TRBV18 to TRBJ2-5; maybe TRBD2 (5 bases). This CDR3 contains 16 residues. V gave up 1 base and J gave up 2 bases, with 14 bases separating them. Germline lookup yields CDR1 KGHSH and CDR2 LQKENI. The CDR3: CASSPLGAALQETQYF. CDR3 DNA: TGTGCCAGCTCACCACTCGGAGCGGCCCTTCAAGAGACCCAGTACTTC.

This clonotype was recorded many times. This chain connects TRBV28 to TRBJ2-1; 9 bases fit TRBD2. The germline V gene has CDR1 MDHEN and CDR2 SYDVKM. CDR3 size: 19 residues. The ends lost 8 bases at V and 1 base at J; junction bases unmatched: 18. The CDR3 is CASSPLSGSGGRSYNEQFF. In DNA, the CDR3 is TGTGCCAGCTCCCCCCTCTCCGGTAGCGGGGGAAGGTCCTACAATGAGCAGTTCTTC.

This clonotype was detected ten times or more. V usage is TRBV6-2 or TRBV6-3 and J usage is TRBJ2-1; the D is unclear. V shed 2 bases and J shed 2 bases, with 13 bases lying between them. The V gene's germline CDR1 is MNHEY and CDR2 SVGEGT. The CDR3 totals 16 residues. CDR3 region: CASSYATNSPYNEQFF. The CDR3 DNA follows: TGTGCCAGCAGTTACGCGACGAACAGCCCCTACAATGAGCAGTTCTTC.

This chain joins TRBV20-1 and TRBJ1-2; perhaps TRBD1 as D (6 bases). Trimming left V 3 bases short and J 12 bases short, with 14 bases between. Germline V lookup: CDR1 DFQATT, CDR2 SNEGSKA (reference sequence). The CDR3 sequence is 11 residues long. This CDR3 reads CSAREGEADTF. The CDR3 DNA is TGCAGTGCTAGGGAGGGGGAGGCAGACACCTTC.

This clonotype was seen more than once but under ten times. The V call is TRBV6-6, the J call TRBJ2-1; 10 nucleotides line up with TRBD2. J was trimmed by 4 bases and V by 0 bases; bases with no gene match: 6. Germline V lookup: CDR1 MNHNY, CDR2 SVGAGI (reference sequence). The CDR3 has 17 amino acids. The CDR3, as DNA: TGTGCCAGCAGTTACTCGATAGCGGGGGGTCCTTACAATGAGCAGTTCTTC. This gives the protein CASSYSIAGGPYNEQFF.

The V call is TRBV6-6, the J call TRBJ1-4, with no clear D. V was clipped by 8 bases and J by 10 bases, with 14 bases between them. This CDR3 has 12 amino acids. The germline V gene has CDR1 MNHNY and CDR2 SVGAGI (reference sequence). CDR3 sequence: CASWRRGGKLFF. In DNA, the CDR3 is TGTGCCAGCTGGCGCCGGGGTGGAAAACTGTTTTTT.

This clonotype occurred many times. The chain links TRBV7-2 to TRBJ1-4; no firm D call. Per the germline V gene, CDR1 is SGHTA and CDR2 is FQGNSA. This CDR3 comprises 14 residues. Trimming took 2 bases from V and 3 from J, leaving 7 bases between them. The CDR3 DNA follows: TGTGCCAGCAGCTTATCGTGGTCTAATGAAAAACTGTTTTTT. Translated, it gives CASSLSWSNEKLFF.

The chain has TRBV29-1 and TRBJ2-7; TRBD2 matches at 12 bases. The CDR3 has 15 amino acids. Germline lookup yields CDR1 SQVTM and CDR2 ANQGSEA. The junction had 3 bases not matched to a gene; V was cut back by 1 base and J by 2 bases. CDR3 sequence (DNA): TGCAGCGTTGAAGCCTGGACTAGCGGGGCCTACGAGCAGTACTTC. Encoded protein: CSVEAWTSGAYEQYF.

This clonotype was detected a few times. The chain has TRBV12-3 or TRBV12-4 and TRBJ2-1; 8 nucleotides match TRBD2. The CDR3 covers 13 residues. V lost 5 bases and J lost 8; bases outside the gene matches: 5. CDR3 loop: CASSGAGGHEQFF. CDR3 nucleotide sequence: TGTGCCAGCAGTGGGGCGGGGGGCCATGAGCAGTTCTTC.

There are a few counts of this clonotype. The V and J genes are TRBV29-1 and TRBJ1-2; 8 positions agree with TRBD1. The CDR3 is made up of 13 amino acids. Germline V gene lookup returns CDR1 SQVTM and CDR2 ANQGSEA. V was pared by 3 bases and J by 4 bases, with 4 bases of the junction left unmatched. The CDR3: CSVEPGGSYGYTF. Written as DNA, the CDR3 is TGCAGCGTTGAGCCAGGGGGCAGCTATGGCTACACCTTC.

This rearrangement joins TRBV20-1 to TRBJ2-1, with 16 bases lining up with TRBD2. Trimming removed 2 bases from V and 7 bases from J; junction bases left unmatched: 14. This CDR3 is built from 19 residues. The germline gives CDR1 DFQATT, CDR2 SNEGSKA (reference sequence). The chain's CDR3 is CSARPPRGLAGGLGNEQFF. In DNA form, the CDR3 reads TGCAGTGCTAGACCCCCACGGGGACTAGCGGGGGGGCTCGGGAATGAGCAGTTCTTC.

The rearrangement links TRBV6-5 to TRBJ1-1; D may be TRBD1 (5 bases). CDR3 length: 13 residues. V lost 10 bases, J lost 3 bases, and 15 bases lay in between. In germline, CDR1 is MNHEY, CDR2 SVGAGI. DNA of the CDR3: TGTGCCACCTTCAGCGGGGCGGACACTGAAGCTTTCTTT. This sequence encodes CATFSGADTEAFF.

Points on this clonotype: This clone may be a read error of a much larger clone one base away. The V gene is TRBV7-2, the J gene TRBJ1-2; D is unresolved. V lost 5 bases, J lost 3 bases, and 10 bases lay in between. Germline CDR1 and CDR2: SGHTA and FQGNSA. This CDR3 is built from 13 residues. Here the CDR3 DNA reads TGTGCCAGCAGCCCGGTCAGTTACTATGGCTACACCTTC. This gives the protein CASSPVSYYGYTF.

This clonotype was detected ten times or more. CDR3 coding DNA: TGTGCCAGCAGCGTGAGACCACAGGGTCCAAGCAATCAGCCCCAGCATTTT. The encoded protein is CASSVRPQGPSNQPQHF. The V and J genes are TRBV7-8 and TRBJ1-5; a possible D gene is TRBD1 (6 bases). V was shortened by 5 bases and J by 1 base, with 18 bases between the two germline ends. The germline V gene encodes CDR1 SGHVS and CDR2 FQNEAQ. The CDR3 is made up of 17 amino acids.

This clonotype has a handful of counts. V and J are TRBV19 and TRBJ2-7, with 9 bases identical to TRBD1. Unmatched junction bases numbered 9, after V lost 11 bases and J lost 1 base. Germline-derived CDR1 and CDR2 are LNHDA and SQIVND (reference sequence). The length of the CDR3 is 14 residues. The CDR3 sequence: CASRPGQGSYEQYF. CDR3 nucleotide sequence: TGTGCCTCCCGTCCGGGACAGGGATCCTACGAGCAGTACTTC. Filled out from reference TRBV19 and TRBJ2-7, the complete variable domain reads DGGITQSPKYLFRKEGQNVTLSCEQNLNHDAMYWYRQDPGQGLRLIYYSQIVNDFQKGDIAEGYSVSREKKESFPLTVTSAQKNPTAFYLCASRPGQGSYEQYFGPGTRLTVT.

This clonotype was picked up many times. The chain employs TRBV12-3 or TRBV12-4 and TRBJ1-5; 7 bases are shared with TRBD1. The V and J ends lost 6 bases and 10 bases, in that order; junction bases with no gene match: 6. There are 12 residues in the CDR3. CDR3 DNA sequence: TGTGCCAGCAGCTGGGGGACAGAACCCCAGCATTTT. Residues: CASSWGTEPQHF.

Ten or more counts support this clonotype. The chain employs TRBV7-2 and TRBJ2-3; D ambiguous. Germline CDR1 SGHTA, CDR2 FQGNSA. The V end was cut by 2 bases, the J end by 0 bases, with 3 bases between. The CDR3 sequence is 13 residues long. In nucleotides, the CDR3 is TGTGCCAGCAGCTTACCTAGCACAGATACGCAGTATTTT. Amino acids: CASSLPSTDTQYF.

With respect to this clonotype: One end of the junction varies from germline; a read error may be responsible. V usage is TRBV7-7 and J usage is TRBJ1-1, with TRBD1 as a possible D gene (6 bases). This CDR3 has 15 residues. Germline lookup yields CDR1 SSHAT and CDR2 FNYEAQ (reference sequence). The CDR3 protein is CASSPLQGRNTEAFF. The CDR3, as DNA: TGTGCTAGCAGTCCACTACAGGGCAGGAACACTGAAGCTTTCTTT.